Listed below are T cell receptor beta chains from one sample, sequenced in a study of cytomegalovirus exposure and HLA in healthy donors. Clones were sequenced by immunoSEQ multiplex PCR, and TCRdb holds only the in-frame ones, with some missing. The table lists 160,000 or so clones, roughly 77% of them singletons, with under 2.5% in the top ten. Sequenced input: PBMCs. Receptors originate from a man in his forties or fifties in good health and CMV-seropositive. CDR3s include the opening cysteine and the closing phenylalanine or tryptophan. D genes are given only for firm matches. Not every row has a clone size; where given, it reads once, few, many or a size class.

>TRBJ2-7|TRBD1|TRBV4-3|-
TGCGCCAGCAGCCAAGATCAGGGGGCCGGCGAGCAGTACTTC
CASSQDQGAGEQYF
>TRBJ2-1|TRBD2|TRBV7-9|-
TGTGCCAGCAGCTCCTCTTCTAGCGGGGCCCAGTTCTTC
CASSSSSSGAQFF
>TRBJ2-3|TRBD2|TRBV5-8|-
TGTGCCAGCAGCATTAGCGGGGGACACACAGATACGCAGTATTTT
CASSISGGHTDTQYF
>TRBJ2-3|TRBD2|TRBV7-2|-
TGTGCCAGCAGCTTGGAAAGGACTAGCCTTGGGAGCACAGATACGCAGTATTTT
CASSLERTSLGSTDTQYF
>TRBJ2-5|TRBD1|TRBV4-3|-
TGCGCCAGCAGCCAAGTCCACACAGGGGTTGGATTTGGAGAGACCCAGTACTTC
CASSQVHTGVGFGETQYF
>TRBJ1-1|-|TRBV4-1|few
TGCGCCAGCAGCCACCAGGGCACCACTGAAGCTTTCTTT
CASSHQGTTEAFF
>TRBJ2-1|TRBD2|TRBV6-6|-
TGTGCCAGCAGTTACCCGACTAGCGGGGGGTACAATGAGCAGTTCTTC
CASSYPTSGGYNEQFF
>TRBJ1-3|-|TRBV9|-
TGTGCCAGCAGCGTACAGGGCTCTGGAAACACCATATATTTT
CASSVQGSGNTIYF
>TRBJ2-3|TRBD2|TRBV7-3|-
TGTGCCAGCAGCTTAAGCGGGGGTAGCTTAGATACGCAGTATTTT
CASSLSGGSLDTQYF
>TRBJ1-1|-|TRBV28|-
TGTGCCAGCAAGGGGTCCATGAACACTGAAGCTTTCTTT
CASKGSMNTEAFF
>TRBJ2-3|TRBD2|TRBV9|-
TGTGCCAGCAGCGTAGGGGGCGGGGGACCTAAACTTGATACGCAGTATTTT
CASSVGGGGPKLDTQYF
>TRBJ2-2|-|TRBV27|-
TGTGCCAGCAGTTTACGCGGCAGAACCTCCGGGGAGCTGTTTTTT
CASSLRGRTSGELFF
>TRBJ2-3|TRBD2|TRBV30|-
TGTGCCTGGTCTTTCGGACTAGCGGACTCCACAGATACGCAGTATTTT
CAWSFGLADSTDTQYF
>TRBJ2-3|-|TRBV5-8|-
TGTGCCAGCAGCCTGCAGGGAGATACGCAGTATTTT
CASSLQGDTQYF
>TRBJ1-6|-|TRBV4-1|-
TGCGCCAGCAGCCAAGAAGGTTACAGGGCCCTTAATTCACCCCTCCACTTT
CASSQEGYRALNSPLHF
>TRBJ1-4|-|TRBV5-1|-
TGCGCCAGCAGCTCCCGGGGGTCGGGAGGTGAAAAACTGTTTTTT
CASSSRGSGGEKLFF
>TRBJ2-7|TRBD2|TRBV7-2|-
TGTGCCAGCAGAAAGATAGCGGGGGGGTACGAGCAGTACTTC
CASRKIAGGYEQYF
>TRBJ2-7|-|TRBV2|-
TGTGCCAGCAGAATTTCTGCGGCCTCCTACGAGCAGTACTTC
CASRISAASYEQYF
>TRBJ2-5|-|TRBV5-8|-
TGTGCCAGCAGCTGGCATTTCCAAGAGACCCAGTACTTC
CASSWHFQETQYF
>TRBJ1-2|TRBD1|TRBV7-9|-
TGTGCCAGCGGCCCCACAGGGGGGGACTATGGCTACACCTTC
CASGPTGGDYGYTF
>TRBJ1-5|TRBD1|TRBV18|-
TGTGCCAGCTCACCACGGACAGGGGGTTTACAGCCCCAGCATTTT
CASSPRTGGLQPQHF
>TRBJ2-5|-|TRBV4-3|-
TGCGCCAGCAGCCCTCACAATGATCGGACGACAGAAGAGACCCAGTACTTC
CASSPHNDRTTEETQYF
>TRBJ1-4|-|TRBV7-8|-
TGTGCCAGCAGCTTTGGAACAGGAAGAAATGAAAAACTGTTTTTT
CASSFGTGRNEKLFF
>TRBJ1-5|TRBD1|TRBV2|-
TGTGCCAGCAGGGACAGGGTGAACAATCAGCCCCAGCATTTT
CASRDRVNNQPQHF
>TRBJ1-1|-|TRBV2|-
TGTGCCAGCAAGGGACAAGTGAACACTGAAGCTTTCTTT
CASKGQVNTEAFF
>TRBJ2-7|TRBD1|TRBV28|-
TGTGCCAGCAGCCCCGGGACAGACTCCTACGAGCAGTACTTC
CASSPGTDSYEQYF
>TRBJ2-5|TRBD2|TRBV6-6|-
TGTGCCAGCAGCCTCACTAGCGGGGGGCAAGAGACCCAGTACTTC
CASSLTSGGQETQYF
>TRBJ2-7|-|TRBV6-5|-
TGTGCCAGCAGCCCAGGCGAGCAGTACTTC
CASSPGEQYF
>TRBJ2-1|TRBD2|TRBV5-4|-
TGTGCCAGCAGCTTGGCCCAGGGGCGGGAGGATGAGCAGTTCTTC
CASSLAQGREDEQFF
>TRBJ2-7|TRBD1|TRBV11-2|-
TGTGCCAGCAGCTCTGTAGGGGGCATACACGAGCAGTACTTC
CASSSVGGIHEQYF
>TRBJ2-7|TRBD2|TRBV5-1|few
TGCGCCAGCAGCTTGGTAGCGGGGTCCTCCTACGAGCAGTACTTC
CASSLVAGSSYEQYF
>TRBJ2-3|TRBD1|TRBV19|-
TGTGCCAGTAGCGTCGGACAGGGAGCTCAATCTGGGCAGTATTTT
CASSVGQGAQSGQYF
>TRBJ2-1|TRBD2|TRBV18|-
TGTGCCAGCTCAAGAAGCGGGGGGATCAATGAGCAGTTCTTC
CASSRSGGINEQFF
>TRBJ2-7|-|TRBV19|-
TGTGCCAGTAGTATTTATGGAGGGATGATCTACGAGCAGTACTTC
CASSIYGGMIYEQYF
>TRBJ2-7|-|TRBV6-5|few
TGTGCCAGCAGTTACCGGCAGGGCTACGAGCAGTACTTC
CASSYRQGYEQYF
>TRBJ2-5|-|TRBV18|-
TGTGCCAGCTCACCACGTCGACAAGTGACGGCCCAGTACTTC
CASSPRRQVTAQYF
>TRBJ2-1|-|TRBV7-8|-
TGTGCCAGCAGCTTAGGAGGGAGGGGGGGCTACAATGAGCAGTTCTTC
CASSLGGRGGYNEQFF
>TRBJ2-7|TRBD1|TRBV7-2|-
TGTGCCAGCAGCCTAGGGGGATACAGGGGTGAGCAGTACTTC
CASSLGGYRGEQYF
>TRBJ1-4|-|TRBV30|-
TGTGCCTGGAGTCGCACCACAGGGATCTCGGATGAAAAACTGTTTTTT
CAWSRTTGISDEKLFF
>TRBJ2-3|-|TRBV6-6|-
TGTGCCAGCGATAAACAGGGTTCAGATACGCAGTATTTT
CASDKQGSDTQYF
>TRBJ1-1|-|TRBV11-2|-
TGTGCCAGCAGCTTTCGTCGGGAAGCCTTCTTT
CASSFRREAFF
>TRBJ1-5|-|TRBV6-4|-
TGTGCCAGCAGTGTAACACAGAATCAGCCCCAGCATTTT
CASSVTQNQPQHF
>TRBJ1-4|TRBD1|TRBV27|-
TGTGCCAGCAGTGTCCGACAGGGGACTGCAACTAATGAAAAACTGTTTTTT
CASSVRQGTATNEKLFF
>TRBJ1-5|-|TRBV27|-
TGTGCCAGCAGTTTATCAGTGGGTACTGAGGGGGGCAATCAGCCCCAGCATTTT
CASSLSVGTEGGNQPQHF
>TRBJ2-5|TRBD2|TRBV7-9|-
TGTGCCAGCAGCCCGACAGGGTTTACTAGCGGGGTCCAAGAGACCCAGTACTTC
CASSPTGFTSGVQETQYF
>TRBJ1-2|-|TRBV9|-
TGTGCCAGCAGCACCCAAGGACAGACTAACTATGGCTACACCTTC
CASSTQGQTNYGYTF